Below, one T cell receptor (beta chain) is given with its context. The data originate from a study of shared T cell receptors in the human thymus. Produced via immunoSEQ multiplex PCR; TCRdb's table is partial and in-frame only. The table includes hundreds of thousands of clones, approximately 95% detected once. This CDR3 has 15 amino acids. Germline V CDR1 and CDR2: SGHDT, YYEEEE. V lost 3 bases to trimming and J lost 1 base, with 11 bases between them. The clonotype comes from a human donor. This chain links TRBV5-6 with TRBJ2-4, with D maybe TRBD2 (6 bases). The source material was thymocytes. The CDR3 loop is CASSSGLEAKNIQYF. As DNA, the CDR3 is TGTGCCAGCAGCTCGGGACTTGAGGCCAAAAACATTCAGTACTTC.